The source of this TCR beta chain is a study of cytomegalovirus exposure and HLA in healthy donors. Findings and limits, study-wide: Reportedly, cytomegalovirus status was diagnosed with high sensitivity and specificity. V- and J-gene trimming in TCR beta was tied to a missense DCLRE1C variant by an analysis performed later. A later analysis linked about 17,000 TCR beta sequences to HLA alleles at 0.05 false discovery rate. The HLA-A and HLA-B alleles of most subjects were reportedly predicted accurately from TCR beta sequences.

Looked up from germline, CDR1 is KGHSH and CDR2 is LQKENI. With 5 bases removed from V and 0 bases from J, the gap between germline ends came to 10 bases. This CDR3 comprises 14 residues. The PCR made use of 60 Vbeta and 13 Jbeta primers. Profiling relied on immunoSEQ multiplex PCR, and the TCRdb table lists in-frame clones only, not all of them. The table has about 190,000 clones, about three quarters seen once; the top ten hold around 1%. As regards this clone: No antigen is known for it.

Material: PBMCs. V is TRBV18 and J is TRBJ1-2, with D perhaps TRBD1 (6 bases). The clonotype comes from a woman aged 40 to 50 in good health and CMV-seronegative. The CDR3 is CASSVGATNYGYTF. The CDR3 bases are TGTGCCAGCTCAGTGGGGGCTACTAACTATGGCTACACCTTC.